This TCR beta chain was sequenced for a study of regulatory T cells in long-lasting Graves disease. Construction of the TCR beta libraries employed iRepertoire HTBI primers in conjunction with Arm-PCR of CDR3 regions. TCRdb processed the multiplex PCR reads anew with MiXCR; each CDR3 protein has one entry. Found here are 300,000 to 450,000 distinct CDR3 sequences, about a sixth of them singletons; the top ten hold over 20%. Germline CDR1 is MNHEY and CDR2 is SVGEGT. The V gene lost 6 bases and the J gene lost 3 bases, with 16 bases spanning the gap. The CDR3 runs 15 residues. The time point: newly diagnosed GD, antithyroid drugs for less than 3 months. Construction of the TCR library relied on RNA isolated from PBMCs.

The receptor was derived from a female donor with Graves disease. The chain employs TRBV6-2 or TRBV6-3 and TRBJ2-3; D perhaps matches TRBD1 (6 bases). The sequenced sample was peripheral blood mononuclear cells (PBMCs), obtained at new diagnosis, from a patient treated with antithyroid drugs. CDR3 sequence reads: CASRPGPGETDTQYF. The CDR3 DNA sequence: TGTGCCAGCAGACCCGGACCAGGGGAAACAGATACGCAGTATTTT.